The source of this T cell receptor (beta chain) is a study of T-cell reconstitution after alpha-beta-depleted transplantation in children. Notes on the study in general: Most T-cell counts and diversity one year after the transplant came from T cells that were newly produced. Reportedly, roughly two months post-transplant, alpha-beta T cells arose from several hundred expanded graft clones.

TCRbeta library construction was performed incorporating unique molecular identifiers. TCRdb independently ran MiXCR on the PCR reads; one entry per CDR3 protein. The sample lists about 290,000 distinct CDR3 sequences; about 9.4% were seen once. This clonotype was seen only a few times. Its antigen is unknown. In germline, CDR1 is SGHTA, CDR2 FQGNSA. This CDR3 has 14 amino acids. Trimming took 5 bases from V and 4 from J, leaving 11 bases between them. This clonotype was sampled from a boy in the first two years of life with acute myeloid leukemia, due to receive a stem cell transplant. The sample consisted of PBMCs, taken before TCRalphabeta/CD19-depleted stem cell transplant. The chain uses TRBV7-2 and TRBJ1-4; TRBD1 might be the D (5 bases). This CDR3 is CASSGDGYNEKLFF. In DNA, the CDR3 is TGTGCCAGCAGCGGGGACGGTTATAATGAAAAACTGTTTTTT.